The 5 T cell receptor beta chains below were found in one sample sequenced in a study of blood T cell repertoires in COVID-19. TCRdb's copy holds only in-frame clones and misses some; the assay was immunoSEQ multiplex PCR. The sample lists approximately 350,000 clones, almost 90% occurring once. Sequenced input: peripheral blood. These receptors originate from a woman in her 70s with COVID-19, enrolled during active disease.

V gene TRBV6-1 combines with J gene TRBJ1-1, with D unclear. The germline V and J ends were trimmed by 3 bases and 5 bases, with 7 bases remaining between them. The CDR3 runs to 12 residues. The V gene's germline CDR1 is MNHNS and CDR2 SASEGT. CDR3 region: CASSDRWTEAFF. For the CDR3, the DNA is TGTGCCAGCAGTGATAGATGGACTGAAGCTTTCTTT.

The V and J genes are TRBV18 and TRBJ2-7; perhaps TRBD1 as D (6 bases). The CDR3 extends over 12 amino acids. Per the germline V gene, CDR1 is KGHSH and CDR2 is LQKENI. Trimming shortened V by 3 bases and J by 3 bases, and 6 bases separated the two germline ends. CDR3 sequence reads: CASSPDSYEQYF. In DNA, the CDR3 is TGTGCCAGCTCACCGGACAGCTACGAGCAGTACTTC.

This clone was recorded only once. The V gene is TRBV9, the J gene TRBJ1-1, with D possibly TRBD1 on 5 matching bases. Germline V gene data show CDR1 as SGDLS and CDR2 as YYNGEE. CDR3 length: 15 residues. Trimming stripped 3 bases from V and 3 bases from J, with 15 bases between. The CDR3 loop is CASSAGQGVDTEAFF. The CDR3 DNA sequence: TGTGCCAGCAGCGCCGGACAAGGGGTGGACACTGAAGCTTTCTTT.

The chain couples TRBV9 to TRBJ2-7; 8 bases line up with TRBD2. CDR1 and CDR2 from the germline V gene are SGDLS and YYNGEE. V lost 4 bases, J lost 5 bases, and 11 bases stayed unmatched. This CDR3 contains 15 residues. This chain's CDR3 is CASSRRGTSNDEQYF. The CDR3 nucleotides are TGTGCCAGCAGCAGGCGCGGGACTAGTAACGACGAGCAGTACTTC.

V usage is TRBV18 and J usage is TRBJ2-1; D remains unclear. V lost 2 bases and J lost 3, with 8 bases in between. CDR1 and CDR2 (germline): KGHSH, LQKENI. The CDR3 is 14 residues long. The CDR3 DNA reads TGTGCCAGCTCACCATCCGTCGTCTACAATGAGCAGTTCTTC. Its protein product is CASSPSVVYNEQFF.